These 10 T cell receptor beta chains originate from one sample sequenced in a study of OX40 agonist ivuxolimab in advanced cancers. This table comes from immunoSEQ multiplex PCR, and its TCRdb copy is limited to in-frame clones, with some not included. Of under 90,000 clones in the sample, roughly 86% were seen once. The starting material was CD4+ or CD8+ T cells sorted from blood, obtained in a trial of the OX40 agonist ivuxolimab. The receptors originated from an adult with an advanced solid tumor such as melanoma, head and neck, liver or kidney cancer.

This clone was picked up one time. CDR3 in amino acids: CSVEGDRDPGYTF. In DNA, the CDR3 is TGCAGCGTTGAAGGCGACAGGGATCCTGGCTACACCTTC. The V and J genes are TRBV29-1 and TRBJ1-2; 7 bases align to TRBD1. Trimming removed 1 base from V and 7 bases from J; junction bases left unmatched: 6. CDR1 SQVTM and CDR2 ANQGSEA come from the germline V gene. The CDR3 totals 13 residues.

This chain connects TRBV19 to TRBJ1-2; TRBD1 matches at 9 bases. Germline V gene sequence: CDR1 LNHDA, CDR2 SQIVND (reference sequence). The CDR3 is 17 residues long. V lost 6 bases and J lost 5; bases outside the gene matches: 16. CDR3 amino acids: CASRNSLPGQGWYGYTF. In DNA, the CDR3 is TGTGCCAGTAGGAATTCGCTCCCGGGACAGGGCTGGTATGGCTACACCTTC.

For the CDR3, the DNA is TGTGCCAGCAGCTCCCCCCGGGACTCCAAAGAGACCCAGTACTTC. This codes for CASSSPRDSKETQYF. The chain uses TRBV5-4 and TRBJ2-5; TRBD2 is a possible D gene (6 bases). CDR1 is SGHNT, CDR2 YYREEE, per germline (reference sequence). Trimming left V 3 bases short and J 3 bases short, with 15 bases between. The CDR3 runs 15 residues.

The chain links TRBV7-2 to TRBJ1-2, with D possibly matching TRBD1 (5 bases). CDR1 is SGHTA and CDR2 is FQGNSA in the germline V gene. CDR3 length equals 18 residues. Trimming took 4 bases from V and 1 from J, leaving 22 bases between them. The CDR3, as DNA: TGTGCCAGCAGCTCACGTGTGGGCTTCACCGGGGGTAACTATGGCTACACCTTC. This sequence encodes CASSSRVGFTGGNYGYTF. The full variable domain, its missing parts supplied by reference TRBV7-2 and TRBJ1-2, is GAGVSQSPSNKVTEKGKDVELRCDPISGHTALYWYRQSLGQGLEFLIYFQGNSAPDKSGLPSDRFSAERTGGSVSTLTIQRTQQEDSAVYLCASSSRVGFTGGNYGYTFGSGTRLTVV.

This chain joins TRBV19 and TRBJ2-3; the D is unclear. The CDR3 runs 13 residues. CDR1 and CDR2 (germline): LNHDA, SQIVND (reference sequence). Trimming stripped 8 bases from V and 5 bases from J, with 14 bases between. In DNA form, the CDR3 reads TGTGCCAGTCGTTCGGTCGATGGAGATACGCAGTATTTT. This gives the protein CASRSVDGDTQYF. Complete variable domain (other parts from reference TRBV19 and TRBJ2-3): DGGITQSPKYLFRKEGQNVTLSCEQNLNHDAMYWYRQDPGQGLRLIYYSQIVNDFQKGDIAEGYSVSREKKESFPLTVTSAQKNPTAFYLCASRSVDGDTQYFGPGTRLTVL.

V gene TRBV7-2 combines with J gene TRBJ1-1; a weak D match, TRBD1 (5 bases). The germline V gene has CDR1 SGHTA and CDR2 FQGNSA. V was cut by 9 bases and J by 9 bases, with 17 bases left in between. This CDR3 comprises 12 residues. CDR3: CASAPGGGKAFF. CDR3 in DNA: TGTGCCAGTGCCCCTGGGGGGGGGAAAGCTTTCTTT.

The rearrangement links TRBV5-5 to TRBJ1-4; D might be TRBD1 (5 bases). Per the germline V gene, CDR1 is SGHKS and CDR2 is YYEKEE (reference sequence). CDR3 length: 15 amino acids. Trimming pared 2 bases from V and 7 bases from J, leaving 15 bases between. DNA of the CDR3: TGTGCCAGCAGCTTAGGTCCGAGGGACTCTGAAAAACTGTTTTTT. Its protein is CASSLGPRDSEKLFF.

This chain uses TRBV4-1 with TRBJ2-5; D is undetermined. The CDR3 is made up of 14 amino acids. Trimming left V 4 bases short and J 2 bases short, with 11 bases between. Germline-derived CDR1 and CDR2 are MGHRA and YSYEKL. This CDR3 reads CASSPMPLQETQYF. The CDR3 nucleotides are TGCGCCAGCAGCCCCATGCCGCTACAAGAGACCCAGTACTTC.

The chain is built from TRBV5-1 and TRBJ2-1; 7 nucleotides match TRBD2. Trimming took 4 bases from V and 6 from J; bases not matched to a gene: 7. The CDR3 runs to 14 residues. CDR1 is SGHRS and CDR2 is YFSETQ in the germline V gene. Here the CDR3 reads CASSTAGEGNEQFF. CDR3 in DNA: TGCGCCAGCAGCACCGCGGGAGAAGGCAATGAGCAGTTCTTC.

The chain couples TRBV28 to TRBJ2-3; the D is unclear. Trimming removed 3 bases at V and 10 bases at J, with 8 bases between. Germline lookup yields CDR1 MDHEN and CDR2 SYDVKM. The CDR3 sequence is 11 residues long. CDR3: CASSFSRAQYF. CDR3 DNA sequence: TGTGCCAGCAGTTTTAGTAGGGCGCAGTATTTT. The whole variable domain, filled in from reference TRBV28 and TRBJ2-3, reads DVKVTQSSRYLVKRTGEKVFLECVQDMDHENMFWYRQDPGLGLRLIYFSYDVKMKEKGDIPEGYSVSREKKERFSLILESASTNQTSMYLCASSFSRAQYFGPGTRLTVL.